This TCR beta chain comes out of a study of shared clonotypes between healthy human individuals. On the study more broadly: Per-donor plates numbered three CD4 naive, three CD4 memory, two CD8 naive and one CD8 memory.

Terminally differentiated effector memory CD45RA+ cells were left out of the naive CD8 fraction, which was CD45RO-negative and positively selected for CCR7. The healthy adult donors were HIV-negative and reported no recent acute infections or vaccinations. Sorted subsets were amplified in replicate PCRs using around 0.2 ug DNA, roughly 30,000 T cell genomes. Produced via immunoSEQ multiplex PCR; TCRdb's table is partial and in-frame only. The table includes around 2.1 million clones, about 92% detected once. The specimen was naive CD8+ T cells from PBMCs. The receptor comes from a young man in good health. Some clones in this sample may be carry-over from other donors' samples.

The CDR3 DNA reads TGTGCCAGCAGCTTAGATTGGGGACTAGGGGGCCCTAATGAGCAGTTCTTC. Translation: CASSLDWGLGGPNEQFF. V and J are TRBV11-2 and TRBJ2-1; D is perhaps TRBD2 (8 bases). The CDR3 spans 17 residues. The V end was cut by 0 bases, the J end by 7 bases, with 19 bases between. Germline values: CDR1 SGHAT, CDR2 FQNNGV.